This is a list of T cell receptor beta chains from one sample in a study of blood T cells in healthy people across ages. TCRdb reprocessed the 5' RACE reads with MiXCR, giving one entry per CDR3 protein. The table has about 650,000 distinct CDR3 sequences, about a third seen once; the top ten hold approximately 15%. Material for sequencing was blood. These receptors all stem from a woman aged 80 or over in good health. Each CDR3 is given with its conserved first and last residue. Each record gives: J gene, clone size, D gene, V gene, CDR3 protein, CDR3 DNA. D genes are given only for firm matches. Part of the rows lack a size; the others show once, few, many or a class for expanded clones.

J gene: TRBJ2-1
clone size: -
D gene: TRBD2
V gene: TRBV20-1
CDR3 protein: CSAGASGSLGNEQFF
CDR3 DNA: TGCAGTGCTGGGGCTAGCGGGAGTCTAGGCAATGAGCAGTTCTTC

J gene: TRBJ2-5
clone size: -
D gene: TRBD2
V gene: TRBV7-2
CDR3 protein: CASSLERLAGGRGETQYF
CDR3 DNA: TGTGCCAGCAGCTTAGAGCGACTAGCGGGGGGGCGAGGAGAGACCCAGTACTTC

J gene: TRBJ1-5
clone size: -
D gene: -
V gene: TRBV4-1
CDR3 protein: CASSQDPTARQPQHF
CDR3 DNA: TGCGCCAGCAGCCAAGATCCGACCGCCAGGCAGCCCCAGCATTTT

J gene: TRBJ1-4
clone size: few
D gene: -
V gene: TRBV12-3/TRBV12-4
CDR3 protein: CASSQKGVREKLFF
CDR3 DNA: TGTGCCAGCAGTCAGAAAGGAGTGAGAGAAAAACTGTTTTTT

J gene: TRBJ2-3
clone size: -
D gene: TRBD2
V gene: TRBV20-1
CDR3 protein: CSASETSGGLGGDTQYF
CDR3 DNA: TGCAGTGCTAGCGAGACTAGCGGGGGCCTGGGGGGGGATACGCAGTATTTT

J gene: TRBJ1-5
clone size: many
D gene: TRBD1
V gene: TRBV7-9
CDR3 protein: CASSLGTGRFQHF
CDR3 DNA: TGTGCCAGCAGCTTAGGGACAGGGAGATTTCAGCATTTT

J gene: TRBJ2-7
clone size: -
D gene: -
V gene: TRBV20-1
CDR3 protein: CSARVQGSLSEQYF
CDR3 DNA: TGCAGTGCTAGAGTACAGGGAAGTCTCTCCGAGCAGTACTTC

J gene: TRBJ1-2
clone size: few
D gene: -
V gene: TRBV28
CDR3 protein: CASYPPGLNSGYTF
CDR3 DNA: TGTGCCAGCTACCCCCCGGGACTAAACAGTGGCTACACCTTC

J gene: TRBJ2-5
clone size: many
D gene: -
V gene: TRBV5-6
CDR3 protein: CASSLQGLQETQYF
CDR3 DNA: TGTGCCAGCAGCTTGCAGGGGCTGCAGGAGACCCAGTACTTC

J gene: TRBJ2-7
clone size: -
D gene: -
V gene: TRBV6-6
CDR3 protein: CASRRSIDNSGEQYF
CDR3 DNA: TGTGCCAGCAGGAGGTCGATAGATAATTCTGGCGAGCAGTACTTC

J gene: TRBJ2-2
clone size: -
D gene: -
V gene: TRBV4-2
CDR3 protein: CASSQARANGELFF
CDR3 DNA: TGTGCCAGCAGCCAAGCCAGGGCCAACGGGGAGCTGTTTTTT

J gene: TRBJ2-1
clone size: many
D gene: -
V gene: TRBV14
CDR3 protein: CASSQQSYNEQFF
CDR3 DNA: TGTGCCAGCAGCCAACAGTCCTACAATGAGCAGTTCTTC

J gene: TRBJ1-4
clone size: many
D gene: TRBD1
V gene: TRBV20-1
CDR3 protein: CSARGQLGEKLFF
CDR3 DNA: TGCAGTGCTAGGGGACAGTTGGGTGAAAAACTGTTTTTT

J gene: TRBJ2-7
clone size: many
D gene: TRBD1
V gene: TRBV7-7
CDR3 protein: CASSLTPGQGSEQYF
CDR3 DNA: TGTGCTAGCAGCTTAACTCCGGGACAGGGATCCGAGCAGTACTTC

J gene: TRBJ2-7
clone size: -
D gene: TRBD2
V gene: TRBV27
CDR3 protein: CASSLTSGRTQYEQYF
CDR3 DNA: TGTGCCAGCAGCTTGACTAGCGGGAGGACTCAGTACGAGCAGTACTTC

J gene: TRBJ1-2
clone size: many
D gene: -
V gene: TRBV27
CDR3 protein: CASSGTVDYGYTF
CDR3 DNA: TGTGCCAGCAGCGGGACTGTCGACTATGGCTACACCTTC

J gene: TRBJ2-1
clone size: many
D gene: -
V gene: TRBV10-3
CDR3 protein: CAISLGMGDEQFF
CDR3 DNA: TGTGCCATCAGCCTCGGGATGGGCGATGAGCAGTTCTTC

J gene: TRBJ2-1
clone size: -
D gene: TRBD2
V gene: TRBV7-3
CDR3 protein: CASSPLAGGSEEQFF
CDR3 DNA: TGTGCCAGCAGCCCACTAGCGGGGGGCTCCGAAGAGCAGTTCTTC

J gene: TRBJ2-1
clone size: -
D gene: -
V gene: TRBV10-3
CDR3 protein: CAISEAGTGVDEQFF
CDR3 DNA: TGTGCCATCAGTGAGGCCGGGACGGGGGTTGATGAGCAGTTCTTC

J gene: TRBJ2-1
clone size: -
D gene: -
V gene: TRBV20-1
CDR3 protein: CSATIAEETQFF
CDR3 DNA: TGCAGTGCTACGATTGCGGAAGAGACCCAGTTCTTC

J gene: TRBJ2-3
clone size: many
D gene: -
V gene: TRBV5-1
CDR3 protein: CASSLASRGTDTQYF
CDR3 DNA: TGCGCCAGCAGCTTGGCCAGCAGGGGCACAGATACGCAGTATTTT

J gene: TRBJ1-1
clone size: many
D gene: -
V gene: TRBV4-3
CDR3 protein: CASSQDLPGPGQRTEAFF
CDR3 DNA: TGCGCCAGCAGCCAAGATCTCCCGGGCCCCGGGCAGAGGACTGAAGCTTTCTTT

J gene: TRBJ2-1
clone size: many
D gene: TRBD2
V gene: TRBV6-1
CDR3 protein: CASMGAGGSYNEQFF
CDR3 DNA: TGTGCCAGCATGGGAGCGGGGGGCTCCTACAATGAGCAGTTCTTC

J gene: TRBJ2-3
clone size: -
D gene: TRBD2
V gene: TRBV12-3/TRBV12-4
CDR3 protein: CASSLALGLAGVWGDTQYF
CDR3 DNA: TGTGCCAGCAGTTTAGCCCTCGGACTAGCGGGAGTATGGGGAGATACGCAGTATTTT

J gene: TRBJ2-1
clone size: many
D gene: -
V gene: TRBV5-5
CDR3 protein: CASSQAAPSYNEQFF
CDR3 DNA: TGTGCCAGCAGCCAGGCCGCCCCCTCCTACAATGAGCAGTTCTTC

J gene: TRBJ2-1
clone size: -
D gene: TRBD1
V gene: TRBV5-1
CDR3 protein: CASSYGRDRTSGQFF
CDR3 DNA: TGCGCCAGCAGCTACGGCAGGGACAGGACCTCTGGGCAGTTCTTC

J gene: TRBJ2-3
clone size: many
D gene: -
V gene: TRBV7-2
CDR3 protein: CASSLGGAGADTQYF
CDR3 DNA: TGCGCCAGCAGCTTAGGAGGGGCCGGCGCAGATACGCAGTATTTT

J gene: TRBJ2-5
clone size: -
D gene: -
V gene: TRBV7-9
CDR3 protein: CASSVDSVGSSSTQYF
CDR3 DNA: TGTGCCAGCAGTGTAGACAGCGTTGGTTCGTCGTCGACCCAGTACTTC

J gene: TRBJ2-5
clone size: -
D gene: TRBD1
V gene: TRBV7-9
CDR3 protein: CASSLDPGQGMETQYF
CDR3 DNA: TGTGCCAGCAGCTTAGACCCGGGACAGGGGATGGAGACCCAGTACTTC